This T cell receptor (beta chain) was retrieved from a study of blood T cells in healthy people across ages. Study background: The capture of about one barcoded beta molecule per two T cells was achieved by template switching. General study findings and limits: The donors' CMV status was not determined, possibly confounding changes in expanded clonotypes.

From germline, CDR1 is SNHLY and CDR2 FYNNEI. CDR3 length equals 16 residues. Trimming removed 1 base from V and 2 bases from J, with 12 bases in between. Sample-barcoded 5' priming and a J-beta primer mix drove a second PCR of roughly 6 to 12 cycles. TCRdb itself ran the 5' RACE reads through MiXCR, one entry per CDR3 protein. The sample comprises roughly 1,700,000 distinct CDR3 sequences, roughly 30% of which are singletons, and less than 9.5% rests with the top ten. They isolated at least 7 million PBMCs from each sample. Total RNA, at least 5 micrograms per sample, was extracted from PBMCs. Notes on this clonotype: No antigen is known for it.

Sequenced material: blood. The rearrangement links TRBV2 to TRBJ2-1; D gene unclear. The sequence was obtained from a woman in her twenties or thirties in good health. The CDR3 reads CASSEVSPLAYNEQFF. The CDR3 DNA sequence: TGTGCCAGCAGTGAAGTAAGCCCTTTGGCCTACAATGAGCAGTTCTTC.